This TCR beta chain came from a study of low-dose radiotherapy and immunotherapy resistance in tumors (dated by TCRdb to between 2021 and 2022). With respect to the entire study: In Cohort 1, 0.5 Gy per fraction was delivered every 2 weeks, and a total PTV dose of 6.5 Gy was prescribed. Cohort 2 received 1 Gy per fraction every two weeks, with a total of 13 Gy over 26 weeks. Patients were given nivolumab as a 240 mg flat dose every two weeks and ipilimumab at 1 mg/kg every six weeks, with both drugs delivered intravenously. Intravenous cyclophosphamide at 200 mg/m2 was administered every two weeks, one day ahead of each radiation and immunotherapy administration. Starting on cycle 1 day 1, patients took 300 mg of aspirin by mouth once a day for four cycles. Randomization of trial participants into treatment groups was not performed. Eight patients were included in the translational analysis: three from the first dose cohort and the first five from the second dose cohort.

Concerning this clonotype: Its antigen target is currently unknown. Base quality data are lacking; no much larger clone is found one base away.

This specimen's time point label, per the study, means: after trial treatment. The treatment or condition tag for this specimen amounts to: LDRT plus nivolumab, ipilimumab, low-dose cyclophosphamide and aspirin (RACIN trial). The donors came from RACIN, which was a single-arm phase I dose-escalation trial that paired nivolumab and ipilimumab with aspirin, low-dose cyclophosphamide and low-dose radiotherapy. To be eligible, a patient needed to have an advanced solid tumor that was TIL-negative. TCRdb shows the sequencer as Illumina HiSeq 2500. First-strand cDNA was synthesized using Superscript III and a set of TRAV- and TRBV-specific primers, so that both TCRalpha and TCRbeta chains were covered. TCRs were amplified with Phusion for 20 to 25 PCR cycles using a constant-region primer together with the adapter attached to the V primers. The MessageAmp II aRNA Amplification Kit was used to amplify the isolated mRNA, with in vitro transcription run for over 15 hours at 37 degrees C. The Dynabeads mRNA DIRECT Purification Kit was used to isolate mRNA for TCR sequencing. Indexed Illumina adapters were added in a second Phusion PCR of 20 to 30 cycles, after which AMPure XP beads were used to purify the products. The original methods were these. Using custom Perl scripts, TCR sequences that encoded the same protein were pooled, out-of-frame sequences were dropped, and the abundance of each clonotype was calculated. Any TCR sequence supported by only a single read was excluded from analysis. The metrics used to describe the repertoires included Shannon entropy, Gini index, clonality, richness, and the frequency of TCRs shared between repertoires. The raw public reads went through TCRdb reprocessing: fastp at Q25, MiXCR clone calling, in-frame beta chains kept. Merged by CDR3 protein, the rows form single entries marked with the most common genes and DNA. TCRdb's processing, not the study's, gives the V and J calls here. The sample records 35,000 to 50,000 distinct CDR3 sequences, under 30% of which are singletons. The top ten clonotypes cover roughly 9.1% of the sample.

CDR1 and CDR2 are read off the germline V gene (reference sequence) as SEHNR and FQNEAQ. The CDR3 runs 15 amino acids, cysteine and phenylalanine included. Just the 45-base CDR3 DNA is kept, in frame starting at base 1. The V and J ends are trimmed by 3 bases and 3 bases, leaving 14 bases between them. This sample comprised PBMCs, obtained after low-dose radiotherapy plus immunotherapy. The chain is encoded by TRBV7-9 joined to TRBJ1-1; matching of 5 bases hints at TRBD1 as the D gene. This receptor was taken from a male donor with prostate cancer. The CDR3 corresponds to CASSLVGAGDTEAFF. The DNA sequence is as follows: TGTGCCAGCAGCTTGGTCGGGGCAGGAGACACTGAAGCTTTCTTT.